The 8 T cell receptor beta chains presented below share a single source sample, sequenced in a study of shared clonotypes between healthy human individuals. Assay used: immunoSEQ multiplex PCR; TCRdb lists only in-frame clones, some missing. In the table there are about 1.1 million clones, about 84% of which are singletons. Sequencing input: memory CD4+ T cells from PBMCs. This sample's subset: CD45RA-negative fraction. Every receptor here comes from a man aged 18-30 years in good health. Some clones in this sample may be carry-over from other donors' samples.

This chain uses TRBV4-1 with TRBJ1-3; D might be TRBD1 (5 bases). V lost 3 bases and J lost 3, with 15 bases in between. Germline CDR1 reads MGHRA; CDR2 reads YSYEKL. CDR3 length equals 16 residues. For the CDR3, the DNA is TGCGCCAGCAGCCAGAACCTAGCAGGGAATGGAAACACCATATATTTT. Translation gives CASSQNLAGNGNTIYF.

This clone has just one count. The gene calls are TRBV7-9 and TRBJ1-2; the D gene is possibly TRBD1 (6 bases). The CDR3 has 15 residues. The V and J ends lost 5 bases and 4 bases respectively, with 17 bases between them. Germline CDR1 and CDR2: SEHNR and FQNEAQ (reference sequence). In DNA form, the CDR3 reads TGTGCCAGCAGCCCCACCGGAGGGGGTAGCTATGGCTACACCTTC. This gives the protein CASSPTGGGSYGYTF.

CDR3 region: CASSPRMDRGNTEAFF. CDR3 coding DNA: TGTGCCAGCAGCCCACGGATGGACAGGGGAAACACTGAAGCTTTCTTT. This chain uses TRBV9 with TRBJ1-1; TRBD1 matches at 9 bases. The CDR3 has 16 amino acids. The V segment lost 4 bases and the J segment 2 bases; nucleotides outside the gene matches: 9. Germline loops: CDR1 SGDLS, CDR2 YYNGEE.

The V and J genes are TRBV9 and TRBJ2-2; D is uncertain. CDR3 length: 14 amino acids. In germline, CDR1 is SGDLS, CDR2 YYNGEE. The V gene lost 0 bases and the J gene lost 3 bases, with 6 bases spanning the gap. This chain's CDR3 is CASSVAPYTGELFF. CDR3 DNA sequence: TGTGCCAGCAGCGTAGCCCCTTACACCGGGGAGCTGTTTTTT.

The V and J genes are TRBV28 and TRBJ1-6; D gene unclear. Germline CDR1 and CDR2: MDHEN and SYDVKM. V shed 6 bases and J shed 0 bases, with 9 bases lying between them. The CDR3 is 15 amino acids. The CDR3 DNA is TGTGCCAGCAGCCCCCTGGGCTCCTATAATTCACCCCTCCACTTT. It yields the protein CASSPLGSYNSPLHF.

The V call is TRBV9, the J call TRBJ2-1; the match to TRBD2 covers 7 bases. CDR1 is SGDLS and CDR2 is YYNGEE in the germline V gene. The J segment lost 2 bases and the V segment lost 1 base, leaving 6 bases of the junction unmatched. This CDR3 is 16 amino acids long. The CDR3 sequence: CASSVSMAGAYNEQFF. The CDR3, as DNA: TGTGCCAGCAGCGTATCAATGGCGGGAGCCTACAATGAGCAGTTCTTC.

The chain employs TRBV11-3 and TRBJ2-1; 9 bases fit TRBD2. Germline V gene sequence: CDR1 SGHNT, CDR2 YENEEA. Trimming removed 5 bases from V and 5 bases from J; junction bases left unmatched: 7. CDR3 length: 15 amino acids. The CDR3, as DNA: TGTGCCAGCAGCCCCTCACTAGCGGGTAACAATGAGCAGTTCTTC. Translated: CASSPSLAGNNEQFF.

The rearrangement uses TRBV28 and TRBJ1-2, with a tentative D call TRBD1 (5 bases). This CDR3 comprises 16 residues. Trimming stripped 11 bases from V and 5 bases from J, with 27 bases between. Germline V lookup: CDR1 MDHEN, CDR2 SYDVKM. The CDR3 loop is CASREGSVQYAYGYTF. As DNA, the CDR3 is TGTGCCTCCAGGGAGGGCTCAGTCCAATACGCTTATGGCTACACCTTC.